These T cell receptor beta chains were read from a single sample in a study of blood T cell repertoires in COVID-19. Clones were read by immunoSEQ multiplex PCR, and TCRdb kept only the in-frame ones, dropping some. The sample has 110,000 or so clones; over 75% are singletons. The sequencing sample was made of peripheral blood. The receptor set was obtained from a human donor in a cohort sampled during active COVID-19. Each CDR3 is given without its conserved first and last residue. Each record gives: V gene, J gene, CDR3 protein.

V: TRBV6-5
J: TRBJ1-6
CDR3: ASRRAGTANSPLH

V: TRBV11-2
J: TRBJ2-1
CDR3: ASSSRGGARFF

V: TRBV23-1
J: TRBJ1-1
CDR3: ASTHSGRVVSGTEAF

V: TRBV7-9
J: TRBJ1-6
CDR3: ASSLGRNNSPLH

V: TRBV6-6
J: TRBJ1-5
CDR3: ASRGREWDQPQH

V: TRBV4-1
J: TRBJ1-4
CDR3: ASSQVAGTNEKLF

V: TRBV9
J: TRBJ1-6
CDR3: ASSRAGGSNSPLH

V: TRBV6-5
J: TRBJ1-1
CDR3: ASRRQGGVTEAF

V: TRBV3-1/TRBV3-2
J: TRBJ1-2
CDR3: ASSQEGQDYGYT

V: TRBV5-1
J: TRBJ2-1
CDR3: ASSDGPGVRRGNEQF

V: TRBV2
J: TRBJ1-6
CDR3: ASTNRRQLVNSPLH

V: TRBV11-2
J: TRBJ2-5
CDR3: ASSSHNQETQY

V: TRBV27
J: TRBJ1-2
CDR3: ASSWTGFDYGYT

V: TRBV5-1
J: TRBJ1-6
CDR3: ASSPERTGLGSPLH

V: TRBV6-5
J: TRBJ2-2
CDR3: ASSYRAGGGTGELF

V: TRBV20-1
J: TRBJ2-1
CDR3: SARGVNEQF

V: TRBV2
J: TRBJ1-2
CDR3: ATHTGGFGYT

V: TRBV3-1/TRBV3-2
J: TRBJ1-3
CDR3: ASSQGGGSYSGNTIY

V: TRBV3-1/TRBV3-2
J: TRBJ1-2
CDR3: ASGTGLNYGYT

V: TRBV6-5
J: TRBJ2-7
CDR3: ASNNRTGKYEQY

V: TRBV4-1
J: TRBJ2-7
CDR3: ASSLGGRGSYEQY

V: TRBV5-4
J: TRBJ2-5
CDR3: ASSRKGLHGETQY

V: TRBV7-7
J: TRBJ2-2
CDR3: ASREGRGTGELF

V: TRBV10-3
J: TRBJ2-2
CDR3: AINQGLAANTGELF

V: TRBV29-1
J: TRBJ1-1
CDR3: SVALGGAVTEAF

V: TRBV5-4
J: TRBJ2-2
CDR3: ASSWAGELF

V: TRBV19
J: TRBJ1-2
CDR3: ASSPDRAIGYT

V: TRBV10-3
J: TRBJ1-1
CDR3: AISDPLGQGDTEAF

V: TRBV7-9
J: TRBJ2-5
CDR3: ASSPSETQY

V: TRBV12-5
J: TRBJ2-4
CDR3: ASGLTAGGPGSISGNIQY

V: TRBV28
J: TRBJ2-7
CDR3: ASSAHFFANEQY

V: TRBV7-8
J: TRBJ1-2
CDR3: ASSKGVLNYGYT

V: TRBV2
J: TRBJ1-1
CDR3: ASSYRGLNTEAF

V: TRBV6-5
J: TRBJ2-1
CDR3: ASRPTGGRF

V: TRBV10-3
J: TRBJ2-7
CDR3: AISEPGTSYEQY

V: TRBV29-1
J: TRBJ2-7
CDR3: SVSDPSYEQY

V: TRBV2
J: TRBJ2-5
CDR3: ASISSRTGGRETQY

V: TRBV7-9
J: TRBJ1-2
CDR3: ASSGSGQVNYGYT